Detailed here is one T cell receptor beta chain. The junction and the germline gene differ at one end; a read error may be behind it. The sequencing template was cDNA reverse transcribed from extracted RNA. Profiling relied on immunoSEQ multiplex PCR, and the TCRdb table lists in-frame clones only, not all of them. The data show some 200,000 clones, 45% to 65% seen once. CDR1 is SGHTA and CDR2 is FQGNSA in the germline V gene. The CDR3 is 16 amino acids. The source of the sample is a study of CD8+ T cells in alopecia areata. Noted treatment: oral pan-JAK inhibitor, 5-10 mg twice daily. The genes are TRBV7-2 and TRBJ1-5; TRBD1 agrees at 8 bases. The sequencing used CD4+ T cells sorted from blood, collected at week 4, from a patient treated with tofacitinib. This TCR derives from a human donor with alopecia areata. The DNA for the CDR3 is TGTGCCAGCAGCTTAGGGGCAGGGGGCTTCAATCTGCCCCAGCATTTT. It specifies CASSLGAGGFNLPQHF.